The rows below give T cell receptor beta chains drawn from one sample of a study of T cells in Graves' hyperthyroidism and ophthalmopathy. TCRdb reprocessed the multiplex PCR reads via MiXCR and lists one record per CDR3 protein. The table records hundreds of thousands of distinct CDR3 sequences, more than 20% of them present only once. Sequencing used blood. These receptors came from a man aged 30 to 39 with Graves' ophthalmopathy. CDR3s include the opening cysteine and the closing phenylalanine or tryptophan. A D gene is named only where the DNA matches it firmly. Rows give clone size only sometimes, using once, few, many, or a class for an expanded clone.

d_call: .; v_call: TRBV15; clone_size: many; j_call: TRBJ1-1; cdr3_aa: CATSSPGGNTEAFF; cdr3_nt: TGTGCCACCAGCAGTCCCGGAGGGAACACTGAAGCTTTCTTT
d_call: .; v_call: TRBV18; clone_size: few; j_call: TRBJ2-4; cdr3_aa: CASSNRVDKNIQYF; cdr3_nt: TGTGCCAGCTCAAACAGGGTTGACAAAAACATTCAGTACTTC
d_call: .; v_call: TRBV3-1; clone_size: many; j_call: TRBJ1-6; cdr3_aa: CASSQAAVSSYNSPLHF; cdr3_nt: TGTGCCAGCAGCCAAGCGGCGGTGAGCTCCTATAATTCACCCCTCCACTTT
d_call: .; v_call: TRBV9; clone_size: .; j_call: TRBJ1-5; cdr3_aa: CASSVAGGQPQHF; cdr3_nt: TGTGCCAGCAGCGTAGCGGGGGGGCAGCCCCAGCATTTT
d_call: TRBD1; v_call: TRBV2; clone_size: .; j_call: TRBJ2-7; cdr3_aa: CASSERRGHEQYF; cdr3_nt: TGTGCCAGCAGTGAAAGAAGGGGGCACGAGCAGTACTTC
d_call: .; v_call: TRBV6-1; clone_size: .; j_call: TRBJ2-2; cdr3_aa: CASSSAGFTGELFF; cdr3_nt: TGTGCCAGCAGTTCTGCGGGGTTCACCGGGGAGCTGTTTTTT
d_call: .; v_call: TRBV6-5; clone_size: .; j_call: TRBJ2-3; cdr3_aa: CASSYQGHPTDTQYF; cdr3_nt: TGTGCCAGCAGTTACCAGGGACACCCTACAGATACGCAGTATTTT
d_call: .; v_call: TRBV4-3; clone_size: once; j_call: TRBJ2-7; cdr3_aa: CASSQRVSREQYF; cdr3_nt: TGCGCCAGCAGCCAAAGGGTCTCAAGGGAGCAGTACTTC
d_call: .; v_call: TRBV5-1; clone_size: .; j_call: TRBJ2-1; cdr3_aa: CASSLREPYNEQFF; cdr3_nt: TGCGCCAGCAGCTTACGGGAGCCCTACAATGAGCAGTTCTTC
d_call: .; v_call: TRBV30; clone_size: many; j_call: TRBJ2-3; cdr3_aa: CAWSPTPTTQYF; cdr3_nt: TGTGCCTGGAGTCCCACTCCCACTACGCAGTATTTT
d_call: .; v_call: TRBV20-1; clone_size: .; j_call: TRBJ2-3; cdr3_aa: CSAPTRNTQYF; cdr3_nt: TGCAGTGCCCCGACCCGAAATACGCAGTATTTT
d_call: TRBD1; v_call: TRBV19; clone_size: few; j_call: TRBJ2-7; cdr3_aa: CASSPTGYSYEQYF; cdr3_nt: TGTGCCAGTAGTCCGACAGGGTACTCCTACGAGCAGTACTTC
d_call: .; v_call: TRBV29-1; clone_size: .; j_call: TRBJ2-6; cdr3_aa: CSAESRDRQRDSGANVLTF; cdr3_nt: TGCAGCGCTGAATCCCGCGACAGGCAAAGGGACTCTGGGGCCAACGTCCTGACTTTC
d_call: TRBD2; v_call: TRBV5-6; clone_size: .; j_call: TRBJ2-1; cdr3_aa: CASSLAMGLEDNEQFF; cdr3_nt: TGTGCCAGCAGCTTGGCTATGGGACTAGAAGACAATGAGCAGTTCTTC
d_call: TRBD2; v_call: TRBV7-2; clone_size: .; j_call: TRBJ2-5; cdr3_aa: CASSLVRRREGETQYF; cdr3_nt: TGTGCCAGCAGCTTAGTCCGAAGGCGGGAGGGAGAGACCCAGTACTTC
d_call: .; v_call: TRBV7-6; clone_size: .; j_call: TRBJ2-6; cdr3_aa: CASSLASAGANVLTF; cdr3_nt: TGTGCCAGCAGCTTAGCGTCTGCTGGGGCCAACGTCCTGACTTTC
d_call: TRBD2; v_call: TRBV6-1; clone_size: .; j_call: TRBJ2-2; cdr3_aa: CASRRLAGGGGELFF; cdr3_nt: TGTGCCAGCAGACGACTAGCGGGAGGTGGCGGGGAGCTGTTTTTT
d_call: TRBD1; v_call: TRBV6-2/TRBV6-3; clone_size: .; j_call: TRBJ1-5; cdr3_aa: CASTGTGGTGQPQHF; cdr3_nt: TGTGCCAGCACCGGGACAGGGGGTACGGGACAGCCCCAGCATTTT
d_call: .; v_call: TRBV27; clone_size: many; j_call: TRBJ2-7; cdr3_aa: CASSLVGIGEQYF; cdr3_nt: TGTGCCAGCAGTCTAGTAGGGATTGGGGAGCAGTACTTC
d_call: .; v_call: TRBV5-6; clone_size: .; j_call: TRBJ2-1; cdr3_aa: CASGQPNEQFF; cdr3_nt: TGTGCCAGCGGACAGCCAAATGAGCAGTTCTTC
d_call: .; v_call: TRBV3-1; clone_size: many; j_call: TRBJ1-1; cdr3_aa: CASSQEVFSEAFF; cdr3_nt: TGTGCCAGCAGCCAAGAGGTGTTCTCTGAAGCTTTCTTT
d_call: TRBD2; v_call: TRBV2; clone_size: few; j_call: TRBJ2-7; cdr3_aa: CASRNPLSGISSYEQYF; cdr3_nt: TGTGCCAGCAGAAACCCCTTGAGCGGGATAAGCTCCTACGAGCAGTACTTC
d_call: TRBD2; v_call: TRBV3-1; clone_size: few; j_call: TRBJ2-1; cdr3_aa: CASSQGLAGGGSEQFF; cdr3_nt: TGTGCCAGCAGCCAAGGACTAGCGGGAGGAGGGAGTGAGCAGTTCTTC
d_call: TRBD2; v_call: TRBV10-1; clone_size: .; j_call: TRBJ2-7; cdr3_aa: CASTVTFPWTSGLVREKQYF; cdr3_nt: TGCGCCAGCACGGTAACGTTTCCTTGGACTAGCGGTCTGGTGAGGGAGAAGCAGTACTTC
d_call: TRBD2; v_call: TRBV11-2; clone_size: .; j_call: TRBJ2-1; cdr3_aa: CASSLGRTSFAHEQFF; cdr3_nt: TGTGCCAGCAGCTTAGGACGGACTAGCTTTGCGCATGAGCAGTTCTTC
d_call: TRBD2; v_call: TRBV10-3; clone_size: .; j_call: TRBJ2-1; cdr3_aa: CAISSALPGLGANEQFF; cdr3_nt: TGTGCCATATCCTCCGCTCTCCCGGGACTAGGGGCCAATGAGCAGTTCTTC
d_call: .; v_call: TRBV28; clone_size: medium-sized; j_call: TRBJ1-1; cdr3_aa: CASGGLLQGNTEAFF; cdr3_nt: TGTGCCTCTGGTGGGCTTTTACAGGGGAACACTGAAGCTTTCTTT
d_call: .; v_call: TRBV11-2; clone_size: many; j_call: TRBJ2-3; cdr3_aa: CASSLELDSDTQYF; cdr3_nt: TGTGCCAGCAGCTTAGAGTTAGATTCAGATACGCAGTATTTT
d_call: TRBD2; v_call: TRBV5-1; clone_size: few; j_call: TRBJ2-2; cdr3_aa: CASSRPLAGRTGELFF; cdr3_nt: TGCGCCAGCAGCCGGCCGCTAGCGGGGCGGACCGGGGAGCTGTTTTTT
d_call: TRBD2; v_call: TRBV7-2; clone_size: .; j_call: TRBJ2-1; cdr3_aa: CASSLIPLGGSSNEQFF; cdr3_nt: TGTGCCAGCAGCCTAATTCCCCTAGGCGGGAGTTCCAATGAGCAGTTCTTC
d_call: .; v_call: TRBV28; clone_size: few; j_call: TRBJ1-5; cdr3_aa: CASIPGGWGDSNQPQHF; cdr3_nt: TGTGCCAGCATTCCCGGGGGGTGGGGCGATAGCAATCAGCCCCAGCATTTT
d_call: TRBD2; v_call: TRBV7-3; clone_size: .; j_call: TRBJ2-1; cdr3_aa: CASSLISGANEQFF; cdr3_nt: TGTGCCAGCAGCTTAATTAGCGGGGCCAATGAGCAGTTCTTC
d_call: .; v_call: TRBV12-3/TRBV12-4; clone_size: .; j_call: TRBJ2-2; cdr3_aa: CASSRGRGIAGELFF; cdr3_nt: TGTGCCAGCAGCCGGGGACGGGGGATTGCCGGGGAGCTGTTTTTT
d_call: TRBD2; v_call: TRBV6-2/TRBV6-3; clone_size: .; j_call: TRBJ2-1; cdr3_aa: CASSRGLADLYNEQFF; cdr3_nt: TGTGCCAGCAGTCGCGGACTAGCGGACCTCTACAATGAGCAGTTCTTC
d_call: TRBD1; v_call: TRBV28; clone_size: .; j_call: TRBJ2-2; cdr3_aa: CAGSYTGTGNTGELFF; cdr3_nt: TGTGCCGGCAGTTATACCGGGACAGGAAACACCGGGGAGCTGTTTTTT
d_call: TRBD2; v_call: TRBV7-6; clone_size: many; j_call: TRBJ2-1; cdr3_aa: CASSLVAGEDNEQFF; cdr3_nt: TGTGCCAGCAGCTTAGTAGCGGGGGAAGACAATGAGCAGTTCTTC
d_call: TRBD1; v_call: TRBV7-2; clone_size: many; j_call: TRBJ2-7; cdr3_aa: CASSSQIGQAEQYF; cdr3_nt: TGTGCCAGCAGCTCCCAAATCGGACAGGCGGAGCAGTACTTC
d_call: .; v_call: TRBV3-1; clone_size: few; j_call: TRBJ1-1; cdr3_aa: CASSSYSYREGEAFF; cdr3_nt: TGTGCCAGCAGTTCATACTCTTACAGGGAAGGAGAAGCTTTCTTT
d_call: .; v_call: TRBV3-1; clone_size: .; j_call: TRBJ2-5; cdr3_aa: CASSPSRGRGETPYF; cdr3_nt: TGTGCCAGCAGCCCTAGTCGGGGGCGGGGTGAGACCCCGTACTTC
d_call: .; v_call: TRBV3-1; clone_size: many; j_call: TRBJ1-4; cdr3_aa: CASSQLETYEKLFF; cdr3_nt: TGTGCCAGCAGCCAATTGGAGACGTACGAAAAACTGTTTTTT
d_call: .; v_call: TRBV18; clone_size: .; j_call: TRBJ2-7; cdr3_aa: CASSPPGNKRYEQYF; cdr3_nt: TGTGCCAGCTCACCACCGGGGAACAAACGCTACGAGCAGTACTTC
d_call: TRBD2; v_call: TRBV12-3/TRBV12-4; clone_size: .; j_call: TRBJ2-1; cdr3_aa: CASSPTSGRVDEQFF; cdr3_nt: TGTGCCAGCAGTCCAACTAGCGGGAGGGTCGATGAGCAGTTCTTC
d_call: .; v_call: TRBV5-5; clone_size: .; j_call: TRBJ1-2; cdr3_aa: CASSWPTEGAIYGYTF; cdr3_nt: TGTGCCAGCAGTTGGCCGACCGAGGGAGCCATCTATGGCTACACCTTC
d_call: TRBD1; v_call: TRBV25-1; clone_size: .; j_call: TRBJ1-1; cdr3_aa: CASNRGNEAFF; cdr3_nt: TGTGCCAGCAACAGGGGAAATGAAGCTTTCTTT
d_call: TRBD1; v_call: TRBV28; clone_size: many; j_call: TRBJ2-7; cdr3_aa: CASRTGNYEQYF; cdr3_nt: TGTGCCAGCAGGACAGGGAACTACGAGCAGTACTTC
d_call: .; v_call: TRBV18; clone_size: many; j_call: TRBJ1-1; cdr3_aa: CASSQKGGTEAFF; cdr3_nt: TGTGCCAGCTCACAGAAGGGTGGCACTGAAGCTTTCTTT
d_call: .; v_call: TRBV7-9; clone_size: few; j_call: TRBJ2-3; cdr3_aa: CASSATQVDTQYF; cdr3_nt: TGTGCCAGCAGCGCGACACAGGTTGATACGCAGTATTTT
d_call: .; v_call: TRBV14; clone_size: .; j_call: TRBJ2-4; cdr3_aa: CASSQRASNIQYF; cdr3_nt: TGTGCCAGCAGCCAACGGGCCAGCAACATTCAGTACTTC
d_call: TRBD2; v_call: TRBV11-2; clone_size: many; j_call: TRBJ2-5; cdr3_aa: CASSLGLAGYRGETQYF; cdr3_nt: TGTGCCAGCAGCCTGGGACTAGCGGGCTACAGGGGAGAGACCCAGTACTTC
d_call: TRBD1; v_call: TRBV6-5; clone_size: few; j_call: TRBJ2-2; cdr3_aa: CASSYGGRGLPGELFF; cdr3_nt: TGTGCCAGCAGTTACGGCGGCAGGGGGTTACCCGGGGAGCTGTTTTTT
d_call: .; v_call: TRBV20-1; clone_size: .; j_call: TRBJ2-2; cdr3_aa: CSASYGLAKTGELFF; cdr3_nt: TGCAGTGCTAGTTATGGCCTAGCAAAGACCGGGGAGCTGTTTTTT
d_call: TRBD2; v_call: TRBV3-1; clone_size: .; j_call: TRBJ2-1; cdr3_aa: CASSQDPGGDGRAYNEQFF; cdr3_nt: TGTGCCAGCAGCCAAGATCCGGGGGGAGACGGGAGGGCCTACAATGAGCAGTTCTTC
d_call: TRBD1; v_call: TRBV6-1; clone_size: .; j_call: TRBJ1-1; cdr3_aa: CASSATQGAGTEAFF; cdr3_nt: TGTGCCAGCAGTGCCACACAGGGGGCAGGCACTGAAGCTTTCTTT
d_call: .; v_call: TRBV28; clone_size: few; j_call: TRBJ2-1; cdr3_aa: CASSLPESSYNEQFF; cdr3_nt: TGTGCCAGCAGTTTACCCGAAAGCTCCTACAATGAGCAGTTCTTC
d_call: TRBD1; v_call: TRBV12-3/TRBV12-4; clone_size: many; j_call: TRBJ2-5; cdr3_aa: CASSPTGTGMVKTQYF; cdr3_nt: TGTGCCAGCAGTCCCACAGGGACAGGGATGGTGAAGACCCAGTACTTC
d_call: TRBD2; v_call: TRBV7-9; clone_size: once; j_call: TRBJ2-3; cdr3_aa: CASSPTSVSDTQYF; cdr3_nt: TGTGCCAGCAGCCCAACTAGCGTATCGGATACGCAGTATTTT
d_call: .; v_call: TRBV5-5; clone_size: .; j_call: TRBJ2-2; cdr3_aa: CASSFNPDLANTGELFF; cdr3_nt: TGTGCCAGCAGCTTTAATCCGGATCTAGCGAACACCGGGGAGCTGTTTTTT